This TCR beta chain was sequenced during a study of cytomegalovirus exposure and HLA in healthy donors. Comment on this clone: Its cognate antigen is unknown.

Trimming at V came to 2 bases and at J to 6 bases, leaving 2 bases not matched to a gene. CDR3 size: 14 residues. Germline CDR1 SGHNT, CDR2 YENEEA. The PCR made use of 60 Vbeta and 13 Jbeta primers. Under the authors' procedure: Unique TCR beta chains totaled some 80 million in a later count, with approximately 10 million of them shared. The assay was immunoSEQ multiplex PCR, and TCRdb's table has in-frame clones only and misses some. For V, J and clone size, that table is used; D and trimming come from the DNA. The sample lists under 200,000 clones; less than 85% were seen once. Study-wide findings and caveats: A later analysis linked 15,000 to 20,000 TCR beta sequences to HLA alleles at 0.05 false discovery rate. Most subjects had HLA-A and HLA-B alleles reportedly predicted accurately by TCR beta sequences.

Source material: PBMCs. This receptor was obtained from a man aged 55 to 70 in good health and CMV-seronegative. The gene calls are TRBV11-3 and TRBJ2-2; 8 bases are a match to TRBD1. The CDR3 coding sequence is TGTGCCAGCAGCTTATCACAGGGGGCCGGGGAGCTGTTTTTT. Protein product: CASSLSQGAGELFF.